This entry lists 5 T cell receptor beta chains sequenced from one sample in a study of CD8+ T cells in alopecia areata. RNA extraction was followed by reverse transcription into cDNA, which acted as the sequencing template. TCRdb's copy holds only in-frame clones and misses some; the assay was immunoSEQ multiplex PCR. The sample consists of over 90,000 clones, 55% of them appearing once. The material sequenced was CD4+ T cells sorted from blood. The receptor source for this set is a human donor in good health.

The chain combines TRBV5-1 with TRBJ2-7; unclear D gene. Trimming took off 0 bases at V and 4 bases at J, with 11 bases between the two ends. CDR3 length: 14 amino acids. CDR1 SGHRS and CDR2 YFSETQ come from the germline V gene. The CDR3 coding sequence is TGCGCCAGCAGCTTGGGGCAGAAGGCATACGAGCAGTACTTC. It is translated as CASSLGQKAYEQYF. The full variable domain, rest sourced from reference TRBV5-1 and TRBJ2-7, is KAGVTQTPRYLIKTRGQQVTLSCSPISGHRSVSWYQQTPGQGLQFLFEYFSETQRNKGNFPGRFSGRQFSNSRSEMNVSTLELGDSALYLCASSLGQKAYEQYFGPGTRLTVT.

On this clone: At one end, the junction sequence differs from germline, possibly due to a read error. The chain recombines TRBV5-4 with TRBJ1-1; 8 bases match TRBD1. This CDR3 is built from 14 residues. The germline V gene encodes CDR1 SGHNT and CDR2 YYREEE (reference sequence). The CDR3 is CASSQVDRGTEAFF. The DNA for the CDR3 is TGCGCCAGCAGCCAAGTAGACAGGGGCACTGAAGCTTTCTTT.

As DNA, the CDR3 is TGTGCCAGTAGTCACCAGGCCGGGGAGCTGTTTTTT. Residues: CASSHQAGELFF. The chain is built from TRBV19 and TRBJ2-2; the D is unclear. V lost 5 bases to trimming and J lost 6 bases, with 7 bases between them. The V gene's germline CDR1 is LNHDA and CDR2 SQIVND (reference sequence). This CDR3 has 12 amino acids. Drawing the rest from reference TRBV19 and TRBJ2-2, the complete variable domain is DGGITQSPKYLFRKEGQNVTLSCEQNLNHDAMYWYRQDPGQGLRLIYYSQIVNDFQKGDIAEGYSVSREKKESFPLTVTSAQKNPTAFYLCASSHQAGELFFGEGSRLTVL.

J is TRBJ1-1 and V is TRBV29-1, with a tentative D call TRBD1 (5 bases). Germline loops: CDR1 SQVTM, CDR2 ANQGSEA. The CDR3 spans 14 residues. Trimming pared 6 bases from V and 1 base from J, leaving 15 bases between. CDR3 in amino acids: CSVRDRSSNTEAFF. The CDR3, as DNA: TGCAGCGTCCGAGACAGAAGCTCGAACACTGAAGCTTTCTTT.

The genes are TRBV5-1 and TRBJ2-5; TRBD2 is a possible D gene (6 bases). With 3 bases removed from V and 2 bases from J, the gap between germline ends came to 8 bases. The germline gives CDR1 SGHRS, CDR2 YFSETQ. This CDR3 has 13 residues. CDR3 sequence reads: CASSYGGQETQYF. CDR3 coding DNA: TGCGCCAGCAGCTACGGGGGTCAAGAGACCCAGTACTTC.